What follows is one T cell receptor beta chain and its context. Its antigen remains unknown. This sample was included in a study of beta chain features in type 1 diabetes. As for the study in general: When patients were set against healthy donors, age, gender and cell yields were similar. Study outcomes and limitations: All four CD4+ subsets from Type 1 diabetes patients carried moderately but significantly shorter TCRB CDR3s. TCRB rearrangement may or may not be influenced by HLA type; here this remained unresolved.

Based on CD45RO/CCR7/CD25/CD127/CD95/CD27, CD4+ regulatory, stem cell-like memory, naive and central memory cells were sorted. Trimming took off 7 bases at V and 8 bases at J, with 24 bases between the two ends. Germline V gene lookup returns CDR1 MDHEN and CDR2 SYDVKM. The CDR3 is 16 amino acids. The entirety of the isolated RNA underwent reverse transcription, so expressed TCRB transcripts were sequenced. Sequencing used immunoSEQ multiplex PCR; TCRdb keeps in-frame clones, though not all of them. The sample lists under 850,000 clones, about an eighth occurring once. The TCR comes from a man aged 18 to 30 with type 1 diabetes. The sample taken for sequencing was naive CD4+ T cells from blood. V gene TRBV28 combines with J gene TRBJ2-1, with D possibly TRBD1 on 6 matching bases. For the CDR3, the DNA is TGTGCCAGCATCGGACAGACGAGGTACAGTCGGTATGAGCAGTTCTTC. This translates into CASIGQTRYSRYEQFF.